This T cell receptor (beta chain) was identified in a study of early T cells in non-severe SARS-CoV-2 infection. In the study overall: With bulk RNA from unsorted whole blood as input, sequencing yielded unpaired chains.

Attachment of unique molecular identifiers was made to individual cDNA molecules. Using its own MiXCR run on the 5' RACE reads, TCRdb lists one record per CDR3 protein. The repertoire holds about 70,000 distinct CDR3 sequences, with approximately 12% as singletons. Ten or more counts support this clonotype. CDR3 length equals 15 residues. From germline, CDR1 is MDHEN and CDR2 SYDVKM. The germline V and J ends were trimmed by 7 bases and 5 bases, with 15 bases remaining between them. This rearrangement joins TRBV28 to TRBJ1-6; weak D call: TRBD1 (5 bases). The receptor was derived from an adult who was a healthcare worker with PCR-confirmed SARS-CoV-2 infection or an uninfected control (not recorded which). The sequenced material came from whole blood. This CDR3 reads CASKNLGRNNSPLHF. In DNA, the CDR3 is TGTGCCAGCAAGAACTTGGGACGGAATAATTCACCCCTCCACTTT.